This TCR beta chain appears in the sequencing data of a study of blood T cell repertoires in COVID-19 (dated by TCRdb to 2018 to 2020). About the full investigation: Samples covering the acute and convalescent phases of COVID-19 were provided by collaborators in the United States, Italy and Spain. The material from the prospective study consisted of cDNA or gDNA derived from T cells, B-cell-depleted T cells, or PBMCs. The dataset comprised deeply sampled blood TCRbeta repertoires from subjects exposed to, actively infected with, or recovered from COVID-19. The repertoires were made available in a free public database intended to serve as a resource for research on the immune response to SARS-CoV-2. The samples were drawn from the first 160 participants of the ongoing ImmuneRACE study and from about 1,200 subjects provided by 6 global collaborators. Nearly every sample came with metadata listing a de-identified subject ID, COVID-19 status, age in years and sex. Where HLA class I and class II types were available, the types were taken from metadata supplied by the sample provider, not from assay-based typing.

TCRbeta CDR3 regions were amplified from genomic DNA by means of the immunoSEQ Assay, a bias-controlled multiplex PCR. The source study handled its data this way. The number of nucleated cells in each sample was estimated from the amplification of reference gene primers within the assay. Sequence reads were collapsed and filtered to measure the absolute abundance of every unique TCRbeta CDR3 rearrangement. For each sample, productive Simpson clonality was calculated as the square root of Simpson's diversity index across productive rearrangements. Here the immuneACCESS table is served through TCRdb, limited to in-frame sequences with V and J called. Missing clones are a known gap in these copies; in checked studies unresolved V genes cover under half, and the rest lacks a known reason. V, J and clone size derive from that table, while D and trimming were established from the DNA sequence. The sample has over 200,000 clones on record, less than 90% of them singletons. The top ten clones comprise 1.5% to 2% of the sample.

Trimming takes 4 bases off V and 1 base off J; junction bases not matched to a gene: 4. The germline V gene (reference sequence) sets CDR1 to LGHDT and CDR2 to YNNKEL. The CDR3 starts with the cysteine, ends with the phenylalanine, and has 15 residues. Kept here is only the CDR3 DNA, which spans 45 bases and is read in frame from base 1. Collaborating institutions collected whole blood in K2EDTA tubes following their own protocols. For TCRbeta analysis, collaborators shipped samples in one of three forms: frozen whole blood, isolated PBMCs, or DNA extracted from either of those sample types. Here is what the overall study found, with its caveats: Clinical and demographic metadata were provided uncurated, with the amount varying by source and participant.

Concerning this clone itself: Its binding antigen is unknown. No base quality values were provided; no much bigger clone lies one nucleotide off.

This TCR derives from a man in his forties with active or convalescent COVID-19. Input material: peripheral blood. The chain is encoded by TRBV3-1 (or the pseudogene TRBV3-2) joined to TRBJ1-5; 7 bases in between match TRBD1. The CDR3: CASSRQGVSNQPQHF. The bases are TGTGCCAGCAGCCGCCAGGGGGTAAGCAATCAGCCCCAGCATTTT.